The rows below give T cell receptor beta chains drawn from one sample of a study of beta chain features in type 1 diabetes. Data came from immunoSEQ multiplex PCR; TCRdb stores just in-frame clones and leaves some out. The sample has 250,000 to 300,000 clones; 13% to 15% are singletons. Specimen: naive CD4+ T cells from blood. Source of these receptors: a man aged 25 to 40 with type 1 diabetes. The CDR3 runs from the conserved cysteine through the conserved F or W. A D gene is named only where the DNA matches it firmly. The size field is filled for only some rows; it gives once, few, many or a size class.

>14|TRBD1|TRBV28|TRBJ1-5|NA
CASSTYDRVQPQHF
TGTGCCAGCAGTACCTACGACAGGGTCCAGCCCCAGCATTTT
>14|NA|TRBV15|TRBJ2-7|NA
CATSRELASYEQYF
TGTGCCACCAGCAGAGAACTAGCCTCCTACGAGCAGTACTTC
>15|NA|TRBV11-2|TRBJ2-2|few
CASSFGGAYTGELFF
TGTGCCAGCAGCTTCGGCGGGGCTTACACCGGGGAGCTGTTTTTT
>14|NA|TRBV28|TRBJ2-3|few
CASRHTGVADTQYF
TGTGCCAGCAGACATACGGGAGTAGCAGATACGCAGTATTTT
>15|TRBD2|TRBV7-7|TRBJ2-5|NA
CASSLGLAGRETQYF
TGTGCTAGCAGCTTAGGACTAGCGGGACGCGAGACCCAGTACTTC
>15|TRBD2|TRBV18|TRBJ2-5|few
CASSQTSGIEETQYF
TGTGCCAGCTCACAGACTAGCGGGATTGAAGAGACCCAGTACTTC
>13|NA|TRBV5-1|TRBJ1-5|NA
CASSLAGNQPQHF
TGCGCCAGCAGCTTGGCCGGGAATCAGCCCCAGCATTTT
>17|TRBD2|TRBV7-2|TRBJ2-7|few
CASSSPTRVGLAYEQYF
TGTGCCAGCAGCAGCCCGACGCGGGTAGGACTAGCCTACGAGCAGTACTTC
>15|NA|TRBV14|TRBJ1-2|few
CASSQETDRGYGYTF
TGTGCCAGCAGCCAAGAGACGGACAGAGGCTATGGCTACACCTTC
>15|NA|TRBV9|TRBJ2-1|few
CASSVTSSILGEQFF
TGTGCCAGCAGCGTTACTAGTTCTATACTTGGTGAGCAGTTCTTC
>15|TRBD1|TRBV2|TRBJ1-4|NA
CASSEEGQGGEKLFF
TGTGCCAGCAGTGAGGAGGGACAGGGGGGCGAAAAACTGTTTTTT
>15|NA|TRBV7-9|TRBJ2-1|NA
CASSPPGSSYNEQFF
TGTGCCAGCAGCCCTCCGGGGTCCTCCTACAATGAGCAGTTCTTC
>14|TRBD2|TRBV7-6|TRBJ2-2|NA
CASGGGDRTGELFF
TGTGCCAGCGGTGGGGGGGATCGAACCGGGGAGCTGTTTTTT
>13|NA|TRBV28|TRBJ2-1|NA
CASSFGLYNEQFF
TGTGCCAGCAGTTTCGGTCTATACAATGAGCAGTTCTTC
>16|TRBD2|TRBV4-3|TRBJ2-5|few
CASSQEVAGGRETQYF
TGCGCCAGCAGCCAAGAAGTAGCGGGAGGCCGAGAGACCCAGTACTTC
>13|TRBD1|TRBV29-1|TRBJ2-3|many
CSVGQGSTDTQYF
TGCAGCGTGGGACAGGGGAGCACAGATACGCAGTATTTT
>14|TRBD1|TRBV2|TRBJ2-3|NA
CASTGTGDTDTQYF
TGTGCCAGCACTGGGACAGGGGACACAGATACGCAGTATTTT
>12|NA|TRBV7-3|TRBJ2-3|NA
CASSLMGAPQYF
TGTGCCAGCAGCTTAATGGGCGCTCCGCAGTATTTT
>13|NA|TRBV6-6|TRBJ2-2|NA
CASSPVESGELFF
TGTGCCAGCAGCCCCGTCGAGTCCGGGGAGCTGTTTTTT
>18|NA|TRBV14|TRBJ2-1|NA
CASSQDIGSRRQGNEQFF
TGTGCCAGCAGCCAAGATATTGGTTCGAGGCGCCAGGGAAATGAGCAGTTCTTC
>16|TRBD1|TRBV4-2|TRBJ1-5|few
CASSQGQGFSNQPQHF
TGTGCCAGCAGCCAAGGACAGGGATTTAGCAATCAGCCCCAGCATTTT
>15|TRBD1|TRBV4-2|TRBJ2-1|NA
CASSQDGTGSDEQFF
TGTGCCAGCAGCCAAGATGGGACAGGGAGTGATGAGCAGTTCTTC
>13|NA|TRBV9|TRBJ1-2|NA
CASSPGPGKGYTF
TGTGCCAGCAGCCCGGGTCCTGGTAAGGGCTACACCTTC
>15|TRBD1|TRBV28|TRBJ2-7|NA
CASSKTGAGPDEQYF
TGTGCCAGCAGTAAGACAGGGGCCGGGCCGGACGAGCAGTACTTC
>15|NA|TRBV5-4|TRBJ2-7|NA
CASSLGALSSYEQYF
TGTGCCAGCAGCTTGGGAGCGCTTAGCTCCTACGAGCAGTACTTC
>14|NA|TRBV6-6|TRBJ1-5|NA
CASSGDRENQPQHF
TGTGCCAGCAGTGGTGACAGAGAGAATCAGCCCCAGCATTTT
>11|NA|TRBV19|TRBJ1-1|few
CASSIRAEAFF
TGTGCCAGTAGTATAAGAGCTGAAGCTTTCTTT
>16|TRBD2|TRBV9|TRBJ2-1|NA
CASSHTTSGSNNEQFF
TGTGCCAGCAGTCATACGACTAGCGGGAGCAACAATGAGCAGTTCTTC
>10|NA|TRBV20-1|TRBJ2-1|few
CSARELRGIF
TGCAGTGCTAGAGAGTTGAGAGGGATCTTC
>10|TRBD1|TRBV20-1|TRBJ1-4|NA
CTTGEEKLFF
TGCACCACAGGGGAGGAAAAACTGTTTTTT
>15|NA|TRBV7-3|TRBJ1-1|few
CASSLLGGVNTEAFF
TGTGCCAGCAGCTTATTAGGCGGGGTTAACACTGAAGCTTTCTTT
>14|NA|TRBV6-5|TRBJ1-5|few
CASSYGPHNQPQHF
TGTGCCAGCAGTTACGGGCCACATAATCAGCCCCAGCATTTT
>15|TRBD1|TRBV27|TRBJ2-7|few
CASRALDRAFGEQYF
TGTGCCAGCAGGGCTCTAGACAGGGCGTTCGGCGAGCAGTACTTC
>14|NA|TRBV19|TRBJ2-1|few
CASSIGAGLNEQFF
TGTGCCAGTAGTATCGGCGCGGGACTGAATGAGCAGTTCTTC
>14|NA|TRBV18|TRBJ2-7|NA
CASSPPSQPYEQYF
TGTGCCAGCTCACCTCCCAGTCAACCCTACGAGCAGTACTTC
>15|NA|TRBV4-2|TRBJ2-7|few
CASSQGSRWSYEQYF
TGTGCCAGCAGCCAAGGGTCGCGGTGGTCATACGAGCAGTACTTC
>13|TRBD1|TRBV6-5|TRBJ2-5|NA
CASRHRQGETQYF
TGTGCCAGCAGACACCGACAGGGCGAGACCCAGTACTTC
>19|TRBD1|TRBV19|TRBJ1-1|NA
CASKFGQTGTGVMNTEAFF
TGTGCCAGTAAGTTTGGACAGACCGGGACAGGAGTCATGAACACTGAAGCTTTCTTT
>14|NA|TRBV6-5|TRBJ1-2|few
CASGDSGRGYGYTF
TGTGCCAGCGGCGACAGTGGCAGGGGCTATGGCTACACCTTC
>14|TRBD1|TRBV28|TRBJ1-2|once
CASSRDRGYYGYTF
TGTGCCAGCAGCCGAGACAGGGGCTACTATGGCTACACCTTC
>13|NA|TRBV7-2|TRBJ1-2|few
CASSPRGKDGYTF
TGTGCCAGCAGCCCACGGGGGAAGGATGGCTACACCTTC
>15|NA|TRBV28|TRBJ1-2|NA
CASSLATARTYGYTF
TGTGCCAGCAGTTTAGCGACAGCAAGGACCTATGGCTACACCTTC
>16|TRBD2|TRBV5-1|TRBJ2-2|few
CASSLASGSNTGELFF
TGCGCCAGCAGCTTGGCTAGCGGGTCGAACACCGGGGAGCTGTTTTTT
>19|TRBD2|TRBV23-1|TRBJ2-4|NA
CASRPGQRGGDEAKNIQYF
TGCGCCAGCAGGCCCGGCCAGCGGGGAGGGGACGAAGCCAAAAACATTCAGTACTTC
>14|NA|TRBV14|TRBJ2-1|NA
CASSRAVSYNEQFF
TGTGCCAGCAGCCGTGCGGTCTCCTACAATGAGCAGTTCTTC
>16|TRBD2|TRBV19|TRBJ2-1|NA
CASSGLAGGARNEQFF
TGTGCCAGTAGTGGCCTAGCGGGAGGGGCCCGGAATGAGCAGTTCTTC
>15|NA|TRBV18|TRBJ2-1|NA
CASSPGQSSYNEQFF
TGTGCCAGCTCACCGGGACAAAGCTCCTACAATGAGCAGTTCTTC
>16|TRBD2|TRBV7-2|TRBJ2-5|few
CASSPRLAGGTETQYF
TGTGCCAGCAGCCCACGACTAGCGGGAGGTACTGAGACCCAGTACTTC
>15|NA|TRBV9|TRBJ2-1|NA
CASSPSLSSYNEQFF
TGTGCCAGCAGCCCTAGCCTGAGCTCCTACAATGAGCAGTTCTTC
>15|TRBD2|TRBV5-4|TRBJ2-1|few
CASSLAGLASNEQFF
TGTGCCAGCAGCTTGGCCGGACTAGCTTCAAATGAGCAGTTCTTC
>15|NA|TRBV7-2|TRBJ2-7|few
CASRGGWDSSYEQYF
TGTGCCAGCAGGGGAGGCTGGGACAGCTCCTACGAGCAGTACTTC
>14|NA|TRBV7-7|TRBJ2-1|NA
CASSLGGVGNEQFF
TGTGCCAGCAGCTTAGGAGGTGTCGGCAATGAGCAGTTCTTC
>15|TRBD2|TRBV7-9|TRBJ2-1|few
CASSRLAGSYNEQFF
TGTGCCAGCAGCCGACTAGCGGGTTCCTACAATGAGCAGTTCTTC
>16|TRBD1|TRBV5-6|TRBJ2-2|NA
CASSLAGQGATGELFF
TGTGCCAGCAGCCTGGCGGGCCAGGGGGCCACCGGGGAGCTGTTTTTT
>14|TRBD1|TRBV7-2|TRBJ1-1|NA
CASLTGASNTEAFF
TGTGCCAGCTTAACAGGGGCTTCGAACACTGAAGCTTTCTTT